This T cell receptor beta chain was obtained from a study of cytomegalovirus exposure and HLA in healthy donors. Study conclusions and caveats: The classifier, whose performance was assessed in both the original and validation cohorts, reportedly diagnosed cytomegalovirus status with high specificity and sensitivity. The study flagged roughly 150 TCR beta chains as cytomegalovirus-associated. Three of the chains that were CMV-associated were confirmed in vitro to be specific for CMV antigens.

The CDR3 extends over 13 amino acids. Trimming took 6 bases from V and 4 from J, leaving 13 bases between them. The germline V gene has CDR1 MNHEY and CDR2 SVGAGI. In its sample, this clone was seen a few times. Its antigen is as yet unknown. The table came from immunoSEQ multiplex PCR; TCRdb's copy has only in-frame clones and leaves some out. The sample records 150,000 to 200,000 clones, around four fifths being singletons. The donors were members of the validation cohort, which comprised 120 subjects and was separate from the first cohort of roughly 700 subjects. Source material: PBMCs. The TCR originated in a man aged 25 to 45 in good health and CMV-seropositive. The chain links TRBV6-5 to TRBJ2-7; possible D gene TRBD2, 5 bases. The CDR3 region has the DNA TGTGCCAGCAGACTAGGCCCCACTTACGAGCAGTACTTC. As protein: CASRLGPTYEQYF.